This TCR beta chain was sequenced during a study of CD8 T cells in Susac syndrome. cDNA came from around 0.5 to 1 ug RNA primed by random hexamers. MiXCR was run by TCRdb on the immunoSEQ multiplex PCR reads, yielding one entry per CDR3 protein. The sample carries roughly 140,000 distinct CDR3 sequences, 95% recorded once. The CDR3 has 15 residues. Germline assignment: CDR1 MNHEY and CDR2 SMNVEV (reference sequence). V gave up 2 bases and J gave up 2 bases; unmatched junction bases: 4. The sequenced sample was CD8+ T cells from PBMCs. The clonotype was recovered from a human donor with multiple sclerosis. J is TRBJ2-3 and V is TRBV27; 7 nucleotides align to TRBD1. The CDR3 here is CASSLRGLNTDTQYF. CDR3 sequence (DNA): TGTGCCAGCAGTTTAAGGGGGCTGAACACAGATACGCAGTATTTT.